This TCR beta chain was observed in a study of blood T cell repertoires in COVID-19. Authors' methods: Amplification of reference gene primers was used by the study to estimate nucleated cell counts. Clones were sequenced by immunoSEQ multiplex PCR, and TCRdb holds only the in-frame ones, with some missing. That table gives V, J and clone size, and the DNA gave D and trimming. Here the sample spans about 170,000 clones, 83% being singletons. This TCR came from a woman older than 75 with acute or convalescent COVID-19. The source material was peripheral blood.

DNA for the CDR3: TGTGCCAGCAGCCTAGACAGACTTACCCGCGGCTACACCTTC. Protein: CASSLDRLTRGYTF. The chain uses TRBV6-5 and TRBJ1-2, with a tentative D call TRBD1 (5 bases). This CDR3 is 14 amino acids long. Deletions cut 6 bases from V and 8 bases from J, with 19 bases between. Germline V gives CDR1 MNHEY, CDR2 SVGAGI.